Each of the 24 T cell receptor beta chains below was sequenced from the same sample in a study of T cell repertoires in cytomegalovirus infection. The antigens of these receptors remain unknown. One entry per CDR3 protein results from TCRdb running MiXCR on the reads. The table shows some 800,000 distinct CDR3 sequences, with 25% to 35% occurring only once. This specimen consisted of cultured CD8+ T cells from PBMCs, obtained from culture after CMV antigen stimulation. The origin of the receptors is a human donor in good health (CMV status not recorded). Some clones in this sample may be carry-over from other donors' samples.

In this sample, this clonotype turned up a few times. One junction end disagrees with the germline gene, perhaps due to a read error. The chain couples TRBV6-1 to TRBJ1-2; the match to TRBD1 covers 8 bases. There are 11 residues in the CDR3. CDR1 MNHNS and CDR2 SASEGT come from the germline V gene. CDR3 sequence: CASSGFPGQDF. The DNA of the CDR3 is TGTGCCAGCAGTGGATTTCCGGGACAGGATTTC.

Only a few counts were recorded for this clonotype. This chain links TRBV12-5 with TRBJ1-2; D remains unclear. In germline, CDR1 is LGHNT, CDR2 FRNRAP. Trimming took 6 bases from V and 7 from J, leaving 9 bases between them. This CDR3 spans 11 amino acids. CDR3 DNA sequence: TGTGCTAGTGGCAACATAGGTGGCTACACCTTC. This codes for CASGNIGGYTF.

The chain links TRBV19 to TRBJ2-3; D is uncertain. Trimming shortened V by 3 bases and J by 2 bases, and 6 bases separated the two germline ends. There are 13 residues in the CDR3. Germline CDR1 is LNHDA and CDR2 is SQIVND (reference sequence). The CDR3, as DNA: TGTGCCAGTAGTATTGATGACACAGATACGCAGTATTTT. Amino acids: CASSIDDTDTQYF. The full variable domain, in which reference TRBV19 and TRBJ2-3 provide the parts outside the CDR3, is DGGITQSPKYLFRKEGQNVTLSCEQNLNHDAMYWYRQDPGQGLRLIYYSQIVNDFQKGDIAEGYSVSREKKESFPLTVTSAQKNPTAFYLCASSIDDTDTQYFGPGTRLTVL.

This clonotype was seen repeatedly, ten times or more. The CDR3 nucleotides read TGTGCCAGCAGCTTAGGGATGGGGGGAGGCAATGAAAAACTGTTTTTT. The encoded protein is CASSLGMGGGNEKLFF. The chain employs TRBV7-2 and TRBJ1-4, with D possibly being TRBD1 (5 bases). The V and J ends lost 1 base and 5 bases respectively, with 14 bases between them. CDR1 is SGHTA, CDR2 FQGNSA, per germline. The CDR3 covers 16 residues.

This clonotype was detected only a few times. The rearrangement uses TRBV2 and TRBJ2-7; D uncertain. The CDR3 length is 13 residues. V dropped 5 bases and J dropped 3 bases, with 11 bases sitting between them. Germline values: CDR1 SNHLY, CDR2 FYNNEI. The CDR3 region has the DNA TGTGCCAGCAGTTCAGGCTACGACTACGAGCAGTACTTC. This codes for CASSSGYDYEQYF.

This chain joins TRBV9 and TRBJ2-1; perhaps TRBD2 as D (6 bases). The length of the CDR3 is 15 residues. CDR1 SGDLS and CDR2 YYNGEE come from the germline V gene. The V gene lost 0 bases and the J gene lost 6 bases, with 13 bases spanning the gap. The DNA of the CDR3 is TGTGCCAGCAGCGTAGCGGGGAACGGGGGCAATGAGCAGTTCTTC. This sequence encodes CASSVAGNGGNEQFF.

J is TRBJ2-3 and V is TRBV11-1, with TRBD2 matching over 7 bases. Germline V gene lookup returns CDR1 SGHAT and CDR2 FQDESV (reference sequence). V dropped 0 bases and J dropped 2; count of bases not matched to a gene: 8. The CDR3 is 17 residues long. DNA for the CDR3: TGTGCCAGCAGCTTAGCGTGGCGGGAGACCTCCACAGATACGCAGTATTTT. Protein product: CASSLAWRETSTDTQYF.

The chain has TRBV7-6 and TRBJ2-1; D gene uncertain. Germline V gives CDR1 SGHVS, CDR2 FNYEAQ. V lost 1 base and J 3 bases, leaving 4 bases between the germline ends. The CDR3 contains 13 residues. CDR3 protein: CASSLVYYNEQFF. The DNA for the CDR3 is TGTGCCAGCAGCTTAGTGTACTACAATGAGCAGTTCTTC.

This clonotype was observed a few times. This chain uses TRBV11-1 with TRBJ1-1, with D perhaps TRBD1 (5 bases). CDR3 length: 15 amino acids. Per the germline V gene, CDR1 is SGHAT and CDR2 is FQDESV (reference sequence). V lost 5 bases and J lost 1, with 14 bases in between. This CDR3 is CASSEHGGRNTEAFF. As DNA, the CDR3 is TGTGCCAGCAGCGAACACGGGGGGAGGAACACTGAAGCTTTCTTT. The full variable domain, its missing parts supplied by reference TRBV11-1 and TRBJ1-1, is EAEVAQSPRYKITEKSQAVAFWCDPISGHATLYWYRQILGQGPELLVQFQDESVVDDSQLPKDRFSAERLKGVDSTLKIQPAELGDSAMYLCASSEHGGRNTEAFFGQGTRLTVV.

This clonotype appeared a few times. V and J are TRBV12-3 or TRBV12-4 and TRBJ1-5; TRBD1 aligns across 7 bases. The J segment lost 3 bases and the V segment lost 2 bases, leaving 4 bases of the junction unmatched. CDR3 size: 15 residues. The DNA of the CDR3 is TGTGCCAGCAGTTTAACGGGACAGCTCAATCAGCCCCAGCATTTT. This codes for CASSLTGQLNQPQHF.

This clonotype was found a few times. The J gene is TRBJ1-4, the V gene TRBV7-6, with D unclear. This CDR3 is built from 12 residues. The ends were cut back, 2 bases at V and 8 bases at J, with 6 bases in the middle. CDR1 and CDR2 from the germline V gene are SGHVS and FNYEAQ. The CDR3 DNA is TGTGCCAGCAGCTTAATTGAGGAAAAACTGTTTTTT. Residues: CASSLIEEKLFF.

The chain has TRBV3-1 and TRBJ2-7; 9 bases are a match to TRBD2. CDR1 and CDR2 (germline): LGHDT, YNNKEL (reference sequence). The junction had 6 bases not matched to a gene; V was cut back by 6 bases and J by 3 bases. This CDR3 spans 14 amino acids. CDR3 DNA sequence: TGTGCCAGCAGTCCAAGGACTAGCGACTACGAGCAGTACTTC. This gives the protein CASSPRTSDYEQYF.

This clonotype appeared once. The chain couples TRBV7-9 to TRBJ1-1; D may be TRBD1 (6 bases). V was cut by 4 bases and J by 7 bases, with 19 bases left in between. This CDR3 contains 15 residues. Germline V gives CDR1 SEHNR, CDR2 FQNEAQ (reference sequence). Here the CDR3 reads CASSSPGTPPIEAFF. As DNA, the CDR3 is TGTGCCAGCAGCTCTCCCGGGACACCACCTATTGAAGCTTTCTTT. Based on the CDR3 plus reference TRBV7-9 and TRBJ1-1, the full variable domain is DTGVSQNPRHKITKRGQNVTFRCDPISEHNRLYWYRQTLGQGPEFLTYFQNEAQLEKSRLLSDRFSAERPKGSFSTLEIQRTEQGDSAMYLCASSSPGTPPIEAFFGQGTRLTVV.

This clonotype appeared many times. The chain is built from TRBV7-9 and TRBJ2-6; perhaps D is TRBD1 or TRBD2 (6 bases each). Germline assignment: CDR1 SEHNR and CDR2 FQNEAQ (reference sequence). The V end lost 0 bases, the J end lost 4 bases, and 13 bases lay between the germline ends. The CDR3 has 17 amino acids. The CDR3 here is CASSLARRGVGANVLTF. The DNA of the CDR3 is TGTGCCAGCAGCTTAGCCCGGAGGGGGGTCGGGGCCAACGTCCTGACTTTC.

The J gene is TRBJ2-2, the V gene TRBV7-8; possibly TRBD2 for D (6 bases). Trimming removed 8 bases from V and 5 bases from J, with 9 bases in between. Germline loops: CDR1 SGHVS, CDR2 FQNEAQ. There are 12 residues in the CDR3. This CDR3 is CASPSATGELFF. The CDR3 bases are TGTGCCAGCCCTAGCGCAACCGGGGAGCTGTTTTTT.

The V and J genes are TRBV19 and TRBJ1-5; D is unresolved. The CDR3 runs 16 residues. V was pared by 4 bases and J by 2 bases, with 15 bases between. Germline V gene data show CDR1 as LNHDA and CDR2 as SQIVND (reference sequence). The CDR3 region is CASSNGRAARNQPQHF. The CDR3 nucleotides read TGTGCCAGTAGTAACGGCCGTGCTGCTCGCAATCAGCCCCAGCATTTT.

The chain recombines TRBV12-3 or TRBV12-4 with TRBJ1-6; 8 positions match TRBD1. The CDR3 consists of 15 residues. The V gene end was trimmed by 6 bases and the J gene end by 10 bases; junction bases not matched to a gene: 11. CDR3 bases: TGTGCCAGCAGCCTAAAGCAGGGGGCGGGATCACCCCTCCACTTT. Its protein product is CASSLKQGAGSPLHF.

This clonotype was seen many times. The CDR3 sequence: CASSLVGLAGGQISNEQFF. The CDR3 nucleotides are TGTGCCAGCAGCTTAGTAGGTCTAGCGGGGGGGCAAATCAGCAATGAGCAGTTCTTC. The gene calls are TRBV7-2 and TRBJ2-1, with 12 bases matching TRBD2. The CDR3 extends over 19 amino acids. V shed 1 base, J shed 6 bases, and the junction held 13 bases outside the gene matches. Germline CDR1 reads SGHTA; CDR2 reads FQGNSA.

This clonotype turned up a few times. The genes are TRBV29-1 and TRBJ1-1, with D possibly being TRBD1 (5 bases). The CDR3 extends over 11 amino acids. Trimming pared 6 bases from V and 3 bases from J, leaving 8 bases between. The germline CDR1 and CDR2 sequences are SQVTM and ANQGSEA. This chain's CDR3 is CSVGGYTEAFF. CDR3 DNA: TGCAGCGTGGGGGGGTACACTGAAGCTTTCTTT. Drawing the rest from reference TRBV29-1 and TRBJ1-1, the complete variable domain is SAVISQKPSRDICQRGTSLTIQCQVDSQVTMMFWYRQQPGQSLTLIATANQGSEATYESGFVIDKFPISRPNLTFSTLTVSNMSPEDSSIYLCSVGGYTEAFFGQGTRLTVV.

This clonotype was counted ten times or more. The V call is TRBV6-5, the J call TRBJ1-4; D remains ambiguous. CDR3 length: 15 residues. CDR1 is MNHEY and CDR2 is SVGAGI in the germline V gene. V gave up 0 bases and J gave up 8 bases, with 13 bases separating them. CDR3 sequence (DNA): TGTGCCAGCAGTTACTCGACGGGAGGAGGGGAAAAACTGTTTTTT. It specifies CASSYSTGGGEKLFF.

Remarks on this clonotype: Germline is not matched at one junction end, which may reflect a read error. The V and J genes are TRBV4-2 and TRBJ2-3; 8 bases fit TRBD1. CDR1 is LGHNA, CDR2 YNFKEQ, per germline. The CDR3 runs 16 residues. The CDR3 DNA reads TGTGCCAGCAGCCTCCGCGGACAGGGTAGCACAGATACTCAGTATTTT. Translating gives CASSLRGQGSTDTQYF.

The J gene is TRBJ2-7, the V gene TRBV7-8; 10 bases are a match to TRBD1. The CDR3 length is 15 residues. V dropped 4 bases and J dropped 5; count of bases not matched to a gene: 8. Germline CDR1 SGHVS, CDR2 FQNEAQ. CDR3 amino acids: CASSSPGTGVHEQYF. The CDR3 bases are TGTGCCAGCAGCTCCCCCGGGACAGGGGTCCACGAGCAGTACTTC.

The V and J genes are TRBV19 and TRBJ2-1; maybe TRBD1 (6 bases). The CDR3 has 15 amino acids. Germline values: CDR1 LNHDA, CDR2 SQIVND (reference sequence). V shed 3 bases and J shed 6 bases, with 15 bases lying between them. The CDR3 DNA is TGTGCCAGTAGTATTGGGGGCCCCACCTCCAATGAGCAGTTCTTC. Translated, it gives CASSIGGPTSNEQFF.

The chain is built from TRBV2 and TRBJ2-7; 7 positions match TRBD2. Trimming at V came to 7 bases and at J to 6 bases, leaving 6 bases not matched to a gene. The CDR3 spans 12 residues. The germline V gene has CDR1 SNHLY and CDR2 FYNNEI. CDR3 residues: CASNGGVTEQYF. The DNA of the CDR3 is TGTGCCAGCAATGGGGGGGTCACCGAGCAGTACTTC.